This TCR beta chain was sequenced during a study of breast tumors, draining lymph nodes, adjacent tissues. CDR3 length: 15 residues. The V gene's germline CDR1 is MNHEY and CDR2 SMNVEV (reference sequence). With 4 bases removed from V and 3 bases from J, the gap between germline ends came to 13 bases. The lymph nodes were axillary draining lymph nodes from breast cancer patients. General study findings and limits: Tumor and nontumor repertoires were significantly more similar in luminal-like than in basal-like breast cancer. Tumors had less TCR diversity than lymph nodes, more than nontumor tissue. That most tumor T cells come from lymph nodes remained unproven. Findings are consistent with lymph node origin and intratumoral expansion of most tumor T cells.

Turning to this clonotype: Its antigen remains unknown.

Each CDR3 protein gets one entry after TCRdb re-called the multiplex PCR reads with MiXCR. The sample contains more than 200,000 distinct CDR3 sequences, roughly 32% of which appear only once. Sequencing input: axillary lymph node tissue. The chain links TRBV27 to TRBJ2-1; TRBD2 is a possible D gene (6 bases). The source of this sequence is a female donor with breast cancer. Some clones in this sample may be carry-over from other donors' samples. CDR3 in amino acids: CASSSGSGVYNEQFF. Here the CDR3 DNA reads TGTGCCAGCAGTTCTGGTAGCGGAGTCTACAATGAGCAGTTCTTC.